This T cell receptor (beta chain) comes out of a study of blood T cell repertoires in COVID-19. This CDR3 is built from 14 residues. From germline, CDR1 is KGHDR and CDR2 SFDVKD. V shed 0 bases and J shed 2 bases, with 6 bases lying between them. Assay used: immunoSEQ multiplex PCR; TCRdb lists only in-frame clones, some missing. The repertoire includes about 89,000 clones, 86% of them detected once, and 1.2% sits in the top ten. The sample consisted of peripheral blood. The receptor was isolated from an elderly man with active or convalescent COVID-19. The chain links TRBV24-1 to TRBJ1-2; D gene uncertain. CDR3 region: CATSDLARNYGYTF. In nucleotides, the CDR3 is TGTGCCACCAGTGATTTGGCGCGGAACTATGGCTACACCTTC.